This passage covers 6 T cell receptor beta chains from one sample sequenced in a study of monozygotic twins with inflammatory bowel disease (dated by TCRdb to the late 2010s). Libraries were prepared through 5' RACE. The listed sequencing device is Illumina HiSeq 2500. TCRdb reprocessed the reads and provides one entry for every CDR3 protein sequence; no DNA is given. This specimen's table enumerates around 450,000 distinct CDR3 sequences. Approximately 2.4% of the sample goes to the ten largest clones. The sample consisted of blood. The receptor source for this set is a human donor with ulcerative colitis or Crohn's disease, or a healthy co-twin of an affected twin (not recorded which).

The V and J genes are TRBV20-1 and TRBJ2-3; the TRBD1 assignment by TCRdb is unverifiable without DNA. This CDR3 is 15 amino acids long. Per germline, CDR1 DFQATT and CDR2 SNEGSKA (reference sequence). CDR3 amino acids: CSARDLQRGTDTQYF.

The V gene is TRBV5-1, the J gene TRBJ1-2. Germline V gene sequence: CDR1 SGHRS, CDR2 YFSETQ. The CDR3 covers 12 residues. The CDR3 is CASSDSAYGYTF.

V usage is TRBV5-1 and J usage is TRBJ2-1. Germline CDR1 SGHRS, CDR2 YFSETQ. The CDR3 runs to 14 residues. This chain's CDR3 is CASFLGDNKREQFF.

The genes are TRBV20-1 and TRBJ2-7; TCRdb indicates TRBD1, and absent DNA this call remains unverified. Per the germline V gene, CDR1 is DFQATT and CDR2 is SNEGSKA (reference sequence). There are 15 residues in the CDR3. CDR3: CSAKVTRGFTYEQYF.

V usage is TRBV5-1 and J usage is TRBJ1-1; without DNA, the TCRdb call of TRBD1 cannot be checked. CDR3 length: 16 residues. The germline gives CDR1 SGHRS, CDR2 YFSETQ. The CDR3: CASMPGQGFRNTEAFF.

The chain couples TRBV5-1 to TRBJ2-7; TCRdb returns TRBD1, unconfirmable since there is no DNA. The germline gives CDR1 SGHRS, CDR2 YFSETQ. The CDR3 consists of 15 residues. CDR3: CASSLRQGNPREQYF.